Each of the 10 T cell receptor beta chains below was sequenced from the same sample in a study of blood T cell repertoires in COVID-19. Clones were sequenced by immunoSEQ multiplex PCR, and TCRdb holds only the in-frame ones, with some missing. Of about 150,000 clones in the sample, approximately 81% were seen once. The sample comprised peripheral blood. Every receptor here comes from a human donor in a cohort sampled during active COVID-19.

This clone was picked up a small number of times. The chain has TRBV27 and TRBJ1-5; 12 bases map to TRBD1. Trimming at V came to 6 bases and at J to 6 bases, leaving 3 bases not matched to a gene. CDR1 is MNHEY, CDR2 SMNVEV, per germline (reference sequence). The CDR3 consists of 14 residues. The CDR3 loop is CASRGTGGIQPQHF. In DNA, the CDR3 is TGTGCCAGCAGGGGGACAGGGGGCATTCAGCCCCAGCATTTT.

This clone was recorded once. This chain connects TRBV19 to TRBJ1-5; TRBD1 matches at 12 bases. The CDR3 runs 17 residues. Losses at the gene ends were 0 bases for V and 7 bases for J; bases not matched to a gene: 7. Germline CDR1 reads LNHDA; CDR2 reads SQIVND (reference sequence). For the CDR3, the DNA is TGTGCCAGTAGTATAGAACCGGGACAGGGGGCTCGGCAGCCCCAGCATTTT. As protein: CASSIEPGQGARQPQHF.

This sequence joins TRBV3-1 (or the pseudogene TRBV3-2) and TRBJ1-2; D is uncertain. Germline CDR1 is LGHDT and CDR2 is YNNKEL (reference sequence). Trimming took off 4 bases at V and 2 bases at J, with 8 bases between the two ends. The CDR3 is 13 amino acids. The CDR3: CASSLTVNYGYTF. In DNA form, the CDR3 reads TGTGCCAGCAGCCTCACTGTCAACTATGGCTACACCTTC.

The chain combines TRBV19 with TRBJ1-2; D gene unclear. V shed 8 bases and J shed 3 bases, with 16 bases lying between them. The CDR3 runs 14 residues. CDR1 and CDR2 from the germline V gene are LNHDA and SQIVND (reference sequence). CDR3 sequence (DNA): TGTGCCAGTCTGGGCCAGCAGGATTACTATGGCTACACCTTC. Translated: CASLGQQDYYGYTF.

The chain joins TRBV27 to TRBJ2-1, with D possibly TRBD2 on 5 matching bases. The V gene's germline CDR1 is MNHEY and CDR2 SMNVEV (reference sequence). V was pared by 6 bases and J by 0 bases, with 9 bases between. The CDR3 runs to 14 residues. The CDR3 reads CASRPRGSYNEQFF. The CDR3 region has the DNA TGTGCCAGCAGGCCCCGGGGCTCCTACAATGAGCAGTTCTTC.

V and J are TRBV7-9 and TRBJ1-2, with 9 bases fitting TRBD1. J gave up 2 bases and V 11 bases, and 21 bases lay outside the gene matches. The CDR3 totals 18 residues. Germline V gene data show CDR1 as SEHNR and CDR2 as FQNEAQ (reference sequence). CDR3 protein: CAGTPSGTGRFLNYGYTF. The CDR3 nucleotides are TGTGCCGGAACCCCCTCCGGGACAGGGAGGTTCTTGAACTATGGCTACACCTTC. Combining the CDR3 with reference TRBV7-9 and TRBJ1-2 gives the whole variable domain DTGVSQNPRHKITKRGQNVTFRCDPISEHNRLYWYRQTLGQGPEFLTYFQNEAQLEKSRLLSDRFSAERPKGSFSTLEIQRTEQGDSAMYLCAGTPSGTGRFLNYGYTFGSGTRLTVV.

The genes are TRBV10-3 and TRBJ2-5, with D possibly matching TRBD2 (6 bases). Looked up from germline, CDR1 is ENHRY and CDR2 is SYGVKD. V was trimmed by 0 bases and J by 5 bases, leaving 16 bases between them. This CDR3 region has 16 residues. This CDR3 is CAISESTRLVGETQYF. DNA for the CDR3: TGTGCCATCAGTGAGTCAACCCGACTAGTTGGGGAGACCCAGTACTTC.

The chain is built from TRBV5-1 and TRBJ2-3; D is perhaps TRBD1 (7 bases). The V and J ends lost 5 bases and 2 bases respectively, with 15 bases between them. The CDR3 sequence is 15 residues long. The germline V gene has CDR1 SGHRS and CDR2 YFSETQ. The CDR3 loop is CASREGQLNTDTQYF. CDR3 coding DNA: TGCGCCAGCAGGGAGGGACAGCTTAACACAGATACGCAGTATTTT.

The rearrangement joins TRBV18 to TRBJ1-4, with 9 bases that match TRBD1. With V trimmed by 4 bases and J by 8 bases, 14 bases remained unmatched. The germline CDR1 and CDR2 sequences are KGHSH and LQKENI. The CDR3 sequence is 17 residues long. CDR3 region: CASSLATPGTGNEKLFF. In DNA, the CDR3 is TGTGCCAGCTCACTCGCAACGCCGGGGACAGGGAACGAAAAACTGTTTTTT. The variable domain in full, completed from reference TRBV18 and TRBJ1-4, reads NAGVMQNPRHLVRRRGQEARLRCSPMKGHSHVYWYRQLPEEGLKFMVYLQKENIIDESGMPKERFSAEFPKEGPSILRIQQVVRGDSAAYFCASSLATPGTGNEKLFFGSGTQLSVL.

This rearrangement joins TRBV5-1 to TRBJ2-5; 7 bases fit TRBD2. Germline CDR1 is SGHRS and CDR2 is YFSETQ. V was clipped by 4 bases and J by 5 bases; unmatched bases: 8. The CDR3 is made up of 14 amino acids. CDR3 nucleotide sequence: TGCGCCAGCAGCGACGGCGGGGGTATGGAGACCCAGTACTTC. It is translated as CASSDGGGMETQYF.